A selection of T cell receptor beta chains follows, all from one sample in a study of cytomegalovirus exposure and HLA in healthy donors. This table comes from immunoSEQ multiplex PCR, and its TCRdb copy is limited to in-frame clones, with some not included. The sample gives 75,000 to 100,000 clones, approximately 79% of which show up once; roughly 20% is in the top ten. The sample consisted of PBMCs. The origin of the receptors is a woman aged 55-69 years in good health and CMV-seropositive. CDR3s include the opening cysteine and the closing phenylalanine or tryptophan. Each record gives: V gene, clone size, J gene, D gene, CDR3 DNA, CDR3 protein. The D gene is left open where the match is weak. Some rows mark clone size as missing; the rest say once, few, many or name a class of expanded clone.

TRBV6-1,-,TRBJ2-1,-,TGTGCCAGCAGTGAAGTTACATTTCACAATGAGCAGTTCTTC,CASSEVTFHNEQFF
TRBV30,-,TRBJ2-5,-,TGTGCCTGGAGTTGGGGCGGAGAGACCCAGTACTTC,CAWSWGGETQYF
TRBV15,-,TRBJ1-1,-,TGTGCCACCAGCACAAGATCGGCGGCAGTTCTTGAAGCTTTCTTT,CATSTRSAAVLEAFF
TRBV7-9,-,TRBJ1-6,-,TGTGCCAGCAGAAAGGGGGGGATTGGTGAGTCTTCACCCCTCCACTTT,CASRKGGIGESSPLHF
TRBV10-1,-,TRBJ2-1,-,TGCGCCAGCAGTACAGGGTTTGACAATGAGCAGTTCTTC,CASSTGFDNEQFF
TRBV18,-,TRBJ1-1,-,TGTGCCAGCTCAGCCACCGGCGGGGGGAACACTGAAGCTTTCTTT,CASSATGGGNTEAFF
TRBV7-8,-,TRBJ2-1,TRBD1,TGTGCCAGCAGCCTAGACAGGGGCGACTACAATGAGCAGTTCTTC,CASSLDRGDYNEQFF
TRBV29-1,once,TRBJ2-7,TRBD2,TGCAGCGTTGTCCTAGCGGGACTGGAGCAGTACTTC,CSVVLAGLEQYF
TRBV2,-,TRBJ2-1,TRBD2,TGTGCCAGCAGCCCGGGACTAGCGGCGTACAATGAGCGGTTCTTC,CASSPGLAAYNERFF
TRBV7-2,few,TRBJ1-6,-,TGTGCCAGCAGCTTAACGGTCCCGGGTCGGGGGAGGAATTCACCCCTCCACTTT,CASSLTVPGRGRNSPLHF
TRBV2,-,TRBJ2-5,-,TGTGCCAGCAGTACACAGCAAGAGACCCAGTACTTC,CASSTQQETQYF
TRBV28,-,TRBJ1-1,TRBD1,TGTGCCACCTACAGGGGGTACACTGAAGCTTTCTTT,CATYRGYTEAFF
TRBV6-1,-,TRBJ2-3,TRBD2,TGTGCCAGCAGTGGACTAGCGGGAGGCACAGATACGCAGTATTTT,CASSGLAGGTDTQYF
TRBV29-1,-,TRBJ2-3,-,TGCAGCGTTCCCGCCCGGGGTACGCAGTATTTT,CSVPARGTQYF
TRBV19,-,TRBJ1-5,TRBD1,TGTGCCAGTAACGTCGGGACAGGCCTAATCAGCCCCCAGCATTTT,CASNVGTGLISPQHF
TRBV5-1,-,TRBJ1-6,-,TGCGCCAGCAGCTTGGTCTCCCAGGGGACAACCCTCCACTTT,CASSLVSQGTTLHF
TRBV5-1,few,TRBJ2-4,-,TGCGCCAGCAGCTCGAGCGCGGGTAAAAACATTCAGTACTTC,CASSSSAGKNIQYF
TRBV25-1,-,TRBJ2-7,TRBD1,TGTGCCAGCAGTGGCCTTGGACAGGGTGTTACCTACGAGCAGTACTTC,CASSGLGQGVTYEQYF
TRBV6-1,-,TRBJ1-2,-,TGTGCCAGCAGTGAGATCCCTCAGGCTGGCTACACCTTC,CASSEIPQAGYTF
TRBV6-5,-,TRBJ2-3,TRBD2,TGTGCCAGCAGTTACTCACTAGCGACTAGCACAGATACGCAGTATTTT,CASSYSLATSTDTQYF
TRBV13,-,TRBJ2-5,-,TGTGCCAGCAGCGCCGATGCGAAGCAGTACTTC,CASSADAKQYF
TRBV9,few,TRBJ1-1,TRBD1,TGTGCCAGCAGCGCCTACGGACAGGGGGTGAACACTGAAGCTTTCTTT,CASSAYGQGVNTEAFF
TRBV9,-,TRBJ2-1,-,TGTGCCAGCAGCCCTCCCGGAGGTCAGTACAATGAGCAGTTCTTC,CASSPPGGQYNEQFF
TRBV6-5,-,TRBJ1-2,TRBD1,TGTGCCAGCAGGCAACAGGGGCTCCTCAACTATGGCTACACCTTC,CASRQQGLLNYGYTF
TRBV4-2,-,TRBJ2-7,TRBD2,TGTGCCAGCAGCCAAAGGACTAGCCGATCAAACTACGAGCAGTACTTC,CASSQRTSRSNYEQYF
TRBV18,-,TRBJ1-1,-,TGTGCCAGCTCACCACCGGGCAGGAACACTGAAGCTTTCTTT,CASSPPGRNTEAFF
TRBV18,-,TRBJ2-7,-,TGTGCCAGCTCACCAGGTTCGGGTTTGGAGTACTTC,CASSPGSGLEYF
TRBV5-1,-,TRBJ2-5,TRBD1,TGCGCCAGCAGCTTGGTAGGACAGGGCAAAGAGACCCAGTACTTC,CASSLVGQGKETQYF
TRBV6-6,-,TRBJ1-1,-,TGTGCCAGCAGCCAGAGGGGGTCTGAAGCTTTCTTT,CASSQRGSEAFF
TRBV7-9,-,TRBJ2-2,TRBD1,TGTGCTCAACAGGGGGCCTCGAACACCGGGGAGCTGTTTTTT,CAQQGASNTGELFF
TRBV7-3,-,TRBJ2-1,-,TGTGCCAGCAGCCCACTAGGAGTGGGCAATGAGCAGTTCTTC,CASSPLGVGNEQFF
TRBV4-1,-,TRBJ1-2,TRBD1,TGCGCCAGCAGCCAACCCAACAGGGGCCCCTATGGCTACACCTTC,CASSQPNRGPYGYTF
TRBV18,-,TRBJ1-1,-,TGTGCCAGCTCACCCCAGGGTGTCATCGCTGAAGCTTTCTTT,CASSPQGVIAEAFF
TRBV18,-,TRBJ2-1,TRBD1,TGTGCCAGCTCCCCCGGGACAGGTGGCAATGAGCAGTTCTTC,CASSPGTGGNEQFF
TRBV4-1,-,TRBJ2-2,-,TGCGCCAGCAGCCGTACCGGGGAGAACACCGGGGAGCTGTTTTTT,CASSRTGENTGELFF
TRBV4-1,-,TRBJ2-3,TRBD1,TGCGCCAGCAGCCAAGTGGAAGGGGGCTACACAGATACGCAGTATTTT,CASSQVEGGYTDTQYF
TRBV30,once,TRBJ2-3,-,TGTGCCTGGAGGGCGGAAGGAAGGGATACGCAGTATTTT,CAWRAEGRDTQYF
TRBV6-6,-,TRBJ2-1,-,TGTGCCAGCAGTTACTTGGGGCCTAATGAGCAGTTCTTC,CASSYLGPNEQFF
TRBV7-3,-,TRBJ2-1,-,TGTGCCAGCAGCTCGGCGGGCTCCGACAATGAGCAGTTCTTC,CASSSAGSDNEQFF
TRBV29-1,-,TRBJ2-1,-,TGCAGCGTGAGGGGGGGGCCGAACAACAATGAGCAGTTCTTC,CSVRGGPNNNEQFF
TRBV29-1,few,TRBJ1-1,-,TGCAGCGTGGATGTAAGGCCGGGAGCTTTCTTT,CSVDVRPGAFF
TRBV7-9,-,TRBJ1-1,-,TGTGCCAGCACCTACAGTAGAGGGAACCGTAAAGCTTTCTTT,CASTYSRGNRKAFF
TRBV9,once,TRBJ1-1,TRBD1,TGTGCCAGCAGCCCCAGGGGGGAGAACACTGAAGCTTTCTTT,CASSPRGENTEAFF
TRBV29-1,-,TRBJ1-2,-,TGCAGCGCCCAAGAGAACTATGGCTACACCTTC,CSAQENYGYTF
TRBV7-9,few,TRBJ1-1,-,TGTGCCAGCAGCTTAGCATTTAGGAACACTGAAGCTTTCTTT,CASSLAFRNTEAFF
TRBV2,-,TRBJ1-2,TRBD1,TGTGCCAGCAAGGCGGACAGGGGATTTGGCTACACCTTC,CASKADRGFGYTF
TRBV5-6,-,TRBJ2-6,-,TGTGCCAGCAGCTTGGTGCTTCGGGACTCTGGGGCCAACGTCCTGACTTTC,CASSLVLRDSGANVLTF
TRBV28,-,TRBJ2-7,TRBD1,TGTGCCAGCAGCCAGAGCCAAGGCAGGGGGTACGAGCAGTACTTC,CASSQSQGRGYEQYF
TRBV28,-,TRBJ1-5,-,TGTGCCAGCAGTCCCCCTGGTCCGGGAACGTCCCAGCATTTT,CASSPPGPGTSQHF
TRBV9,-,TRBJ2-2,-,TGTGCCAGCAGCAAGCGACAGGTTCAATACACCGGGGAGCTGTTTTTT,CASSKRQVQYTGELFF
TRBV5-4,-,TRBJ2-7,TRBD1,TGTGCCAGCAGCCGGAGGCGGGACAGGGACAACGAGCAGTACTTC,CASSRRRDRDNEQYF
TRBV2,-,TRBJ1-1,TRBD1,TGTGCCAGCACGGGGGACAGGGCTTACACTGAAGCTTTCTTT,CASTGDRAYTEAFF
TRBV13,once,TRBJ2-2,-,TGTGCCAGCAGCCCACAGGACAGAACGGGACCGGCCGGGGAGCTGTTTTTT,CASSPQDRTGPAGELFF
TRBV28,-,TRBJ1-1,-,TGTGCTACTGGGTGGGTGGGGCAGAACACTGAAGCTTTCTTT,CATGWVGQNTEAFF